These 23 T cell receptor beta chains share one sample of origin, sequenced in a study of patients and donors after allogeneic stem cell transplantation. TCRdb re-analysed the RT-PCR reads in MiXCR, keeping a single row per CDR3 protein. The table includes 920,000 or so distinct CDR3 sequences, roughly 18% detected once. Sequenced input: blood, either unsorted or a sorted T cell fraction (not recorded which). The receptors derive from a human donor who was either an allogeneic HSCT recipient or a stem cell or donor lymphocyte infusion donor (not recorded which). It is not recorded whose cells these are; they may come from a transplant donor.

The chain recombines TRBV4-2 with TRBJ2-5, with 7 bases that match TRBD2. J gave up 5 bases and V 1 base, and 7 bases lay outside the gene matches. There are 15 residues in the CDR3. In germline, CDR1 is LGHNA, CDR2 YNFKEQ. The CDR3 bases are TGTGCCAGCAGCCAAGGGGTAACTAGCGAGGAGACCCAGTACTTC. Amino acid sequence: CASSQGVTSEETQYF.

The table lists this clonotype with a few counts. This sequence joins TRBV5-1 and TRBJ2-2, with 12 bases that match TRBD1. The CDR3 contains 15 residues. CDR1 and CDR2 (germline): SGHRS, YFSETQ. Trimming at V came to 3 bases and at J to 6 bases, leaving 3 bases not matched to a gene. CDR3: CASSYGDRGPGELFF. The DNA of the CDR3 is TGCGCCAGCAGCTACGGGGACAGGGGGCCCGGGGAGCTGTTTTTT.

The chain has TRBV12-3 or TRBV12-4 and TRBJ2-7; tentatively, D is TRBD2 (6 bases). V shed 4 bases and J shed 6 bases, with 10 bases lying between them. The CDR3 is 12 amino acids. The CDR3 loop is CASSYGRGEQYF. In DNA form, the CDR3 reads TGTGCCAGCAGTTACGGGAGAGGCGAGCAGTACTTC.

The V call is TRBV9, the J call TRBJ2-5; maybe TRBD1 (5 bases). CDR3 size: 14 residues. V was cut by 0 bases and J by 5 bases, with 11 bases left in between. Germline V lookup: CDR1 SGDLS, CDR2 YYNGEE. This CDR3 reads CASSVGTTVETQYF. The CDR3 DNA reads TGTGCCAGCAGCGTAGGGACAACCGTGGAGACCCAGTACTTC.

This clonotype showed up just once. The genes are TRBV10-3 and TRBJ1-5; TRBD1 matches at 10 bases. The J segment lost 2 bases and the V segment lost 6 bases, leaving 10 bases of the junction unmatched. The CDR3 loop spans 17 amino acids. CDR1 and CDR2 from the germline V gene are ENHRY and SYGVKD. The CDR3 loop is CAISPRQGAVGNQPQHF. CDR3 sequence (DNA): TGTGCCATCAGCCCCCGACAGGGGGCTGTCGGCAATCAGCCCCAGCATTTT.

Ten or more counts support this clonotype. J is TRBJ2-4 and V is TRBV3-1; no firm D call. V was pared by 3 bases and J by 1 base, with 7 bases between. The V gene's germline CDR1 is LGHDT and CDR2 YNNKEL (reference sequence). The CDR3 is made up of 14 amino acids. The CDR3 coding sequence is TGTGCCAGCAGCCACGGCCGGGCCAAAAACATTCAGTACTTC. Its translation is CASSHGRAKNIQYF.

This clonotype appeared a few times. The chain joins TRBV10-2 to TRBJ2-4, with 7 nucleotides matching TRBD2. The junction had 2 bases not matched to a gene; V was cut back by 0 bases and J by 6 bases. The V gene's germline CDR1 is WSHSY and CDR2 SAAADI. The CDR3 runs to 14 residues. In DNA form, the CDR3 reads TGCGCCAGCAGTGAGTCGGGGAGGGGAAACATTCAGTACTTC. This sequence encodes CASSESGRGNIQYF.

This clonotype was counted ten times or more. V is TRBV4-3 and J is TRBJ2-2; D remains unclear. Germline V gene sequence: CDR1 LGHNA, CDR2 YSLEER. The CDR3 is 14 amino acids. Trimming cost V 1 base and J 6 bases, with 9 bases left between them. The CDR3 sequence is CASSQVWGSGELFF. The CDR3 nucleotides are TGCGCCAGCAGCCAAGTTTGGGGTTCCGGGGAGCTGTTTTTT.

This clonotype was recorded a few times. The V and J genes are TRBV29-1 and TRBJ2-1; the match to TRBD2 covers 7 bases. Trimming took 5 bases from V and 6 from J; bases not matched to a gene: 1. CDR3 size: 11 residues. In germline, CDR1 is SQVTM, CDR2 ANQGSEA. The CDR3: CSVLAGNEQFF. In nucleotides, the CDR3 is TGCAGCGTTTTAGCGGGCAATGAGCAGTTCTTC.

The chain uses TRBV14 and TRBJ1-1; D uncertain. The CDR3 contains 17 residues. Germline lookup yields CDR1 SGHDN and CDR2 FVKESK. Trimming removed 0 bases at V and 0 bases at J, with 14 bases between. The CDR3 nucleotides read TGTGCCAGCAGCCAAGATCTTGGTGACCTTATGAACACTGAAGCTTTCTTT. It yields the protein CASSQDLGDLMNTEAFF.

This sequence joins TRBV7-9 and TRBJ2-3; 7 nucleotides match TRBD1. Germline V lookup: CDR1 SEHNR, CDR2 FQNEAQ (reference sequence). The CDR3 loop spans 16 amino acids. Germline trimming cut 5 bases from V and 1 base from J; bases unmatched to any gene: 9. CDR3 amino acids: CASSRRQGSGTDTQYF. The DNA of the CDR3 is TGTGCCAGCAGCCGAAGACAGGGAAGCGGCACAGATACGCAGTATTTT.

In this sample, this clonotype turned up many times. The genes are TRBV4-1 and TRBJ2-2; D tentatively fits TRBD1 or TRBD2 (5 bases each). Trimming removed 4 bases from V and 3 bases from J, with 12 bases in between. The CDR3 totals 15 residues. CDR1 and CDR2 from the germline V gene are MGHRA and YSYEKL. The CDR3 nucleotides are TGCGCCAGCAGCCCCGGGACGGGATACACCGGGGAGCTGTTTTTT. Protein product: CASSPGTGYTGELFF.

This clonotype was picked up a small number of times. This chain links TRBV4-2 with TRBJ2-1; TRBD2 might be the D (6 bases). Per the germline V gene, CDR1 is LGHNA and CDR2 is YNFKEQ. Between the trimmed V and J ends, which lost 3 bases and 0 bases, there was a span of 15 bases. The CDR3 length is 17 residues. CDR3 coding DNA: TGTGCCAGCAGCCAGGAGGGAATCGAGAGCTCCTACAATGAGCAGTTCTTC. It translates to CASSQEGIESSYNEQFF.

This clonotype appeared a few times. The chain carries TRBV5-1 and TRBJ1-2; 10 nucleotides match TRBD1. This CDR3 is built from 14 residues. From germline, CDR1 is SGHRS and CDR2 YFSETQ. After removal of 1 base from V and 8 bases from J, the junction contained 5 bases not matched to a gene. The CDR3 loop is CASSLTGQGSGYTF. The CDR3 nucleotides are TGCGCCAGCAGCTTGACGGGACAGGGGTCGGGCTACACCTTC. Variable domain in full (rest from reference TRBV5-1 and TRBJ1-2): KAGVTQTPRYLIKTRGQQVTLSCSPISGHRSVSWYQQTPGQGLQFLFEYFSETQRNKGNFPGRFSGRQFSNSRSEMNVSTLELGDSALYLCASSLTGQGSGYTFGSGTRLTVV.

This clonotype occurred a few times. The chain employs TRBV21-1 and TRBJ1-1. TRBV21-1 is an annotated pseudogene. CDR3 length equals 14 residues. Here the CDR3 reads CASNYAPANTEAFF. The CDR3, as DNA: TGTGCCAGCAACTATGCACCGGCGAACACTGAAGCTTTCTTT.

This clonotype was observed a few times. This chain joins TRBV12-3 or TRBV12-4 and TRBJ2-3; either TRBD1 or TRBD2 may supply D (5 bases each). The V end was cut by 5 bases, the J end by 5 bases, with 14 bases between. This CDR3 comprises 14 residues. The CDR3: CASSPLRAGDTQYF. The CDR3 DNA reads as TGTGCCAGCAGTCCACTCAGGGCGGGAGATACGCAGTATTTT.

The chain carries TRBV5-1 and TRBJ2-4, with 11 positions matching TRBD2. V shed 3 bases, J shed 0 bases, and the junction held 2 bases outside the gene matches. CDR1 and CDR2 (germline): SGHRS, YFSETQ. The CDR3 length is 16 residues. CDR3 nucleotides: TGCGCCAGCAGCTGGGGACTAGCGGTAGCCAAAAACATTCAGTACTTC. Translation: CASSWGLAVAKNIQYF.

This clonotype was seen a handful of times. The rearrangement links TRBV6-5 to TRBJ2-7; a possible D gene is TRBD1 (6 bases). The V gene lost 2 bases and the J gene lost 2 bases, with 13 bases spanning the gap. Germline V gene data show CDR1 as MNHEY and CDR2 as SVGAGI. The CDR3 length is 15 residues. CDR3 sequence (DNA): TGTGCCAGCAGTTACGGATCACAGGGCCCCTACGAGCAGTACTTC. It translates to CASSYGSQGPYEQYF.

This chain connects TRBV27 to TRBJ1-1; TRBD1 aligns across 7 bases. The CDR3 sequence is 16 residues long. Germline V gene lookup returns CDR1 MNHEY and CDR2 SMNVEV (reference sequence). V gave up 10 bases and J gave up 0 bases; unmatched junction bases: 14. CDR3 residues: CATRDRPSFMNTEAFF. The CDR3 nucleotides are TGTGCCACACGGGACAGACCTTCCTTCATGAACACTGAAGCTTTCTTT.

The V and J genes are TRBV20-1 and TRBJ1-4, with 7 positions matching TRBD1. There are 13 residues in the CDR3. Germline CDR1 is DFQATT and CDR2 is SNEGSKA (reference sequence). V was clipped by 6 bases and J by 4 bases; unmatched bases: 5. The CDR3 nucleotides are TGCAGTGCCAGGGACAGAATTAATGAAAAACTGTTTTTT. It encodes CSARDRINEKLFF.

This clonotype occurred many times. Here the CDR3 DNA reads TGTGCCAGCAGTGAATCTCGTTCTAACTCACCCCTCCACTTT. Residues: CASSESRSNSPLHF. The J gene is TRBJ1-6, the V gene TRBV25-1; D is ambiguous. Per germline, CDR1 MGHDK and CDR2 SYGVNS. The CDR3 contains 14 residues. V was trimmed by 1 base and J by 10 bases, leaving 11 bases between them.

The chain is built from TRBV7-8 and TRBJ2-3; 8 nucleotides match TRBD2. The CDR3 is 18 amino acids. Germline-derived CDR1 and CDR2 are SGHVS and FQNEAQ. V shed 0 bases, J shed 2 bases, and the junction held 10 bases outside the gene matches. CDR3 sequence: CASSLAEGSGDHTDTQYF. DNA of the CDR3: TGTGCCAGCAGCTTAGCGGAAGGTAGCGGGGACCACACAGATACGCAGTATTTT.

This clonotype was observed a few times. This chain uses TRBV20-1 with TRBJ2-5; 14 bases are shared with TRBD2. Looked up from germline, CDR1 is DFQATT and CDR2 is SNEGSKA (reference sequence). V dropped 0 bases and J dropped 4; count of bases not matched to a gene: 10. The CDR3 extends over 18 amino acids. The DNA of the CDR3 is TGCAGTGCTAGAGATCGGGGACTAGCGGGGGCCGACGGAGAGACCCAGTACTTC. Amino acids: CSARDRGLAGADGETQYF.